These 2 T cell receptor beta chains share one sample of origin, sequenced in a study of STAT3 mutations in large granular lymphocyte leukemia. Findings and limits, study-wide: Every T-cell large granular lymphocyte leukemia patient had at least one immunodominant TCR beta clonotype.

For these receptors, no antigen is known. Some clones are missing from TCRdb's copy, which holds only in-frame ones; the method was immunoSEQ multiplex PCR. The sample has approximately 42,000 clones; 80% to 90% are singletons. The material sequenced was PBMCs. The receptors were sampled from a human donor with T large granular lymphocyte leukemia. Some clones in this sample may be carry-over from other donors' samples.

V is TRBV27 and J is TRBJ2-7; D is unclear. From germline, CDR1 is MNHEY and CDR2 SMNVEV (reference sequence). This CDR3 has 13 amino acids. Trimming removed 2 bases at V and 3 bases at J, with 8 bases between. The DNA of the CDR3 is TGTGCCAGCAGTTTAGGCCCAGGCTACGAGCAGTACGTC. Amino acid sequence: CASSLGPGYEQYV.

The V gene is TRBV7-9, the J gene TRBJ1-2; no clear D. V gave up 1 base and J gave up 8 bases, with 11 bases separating them. Per the germline V gene, CDR1 is SEHNR and CDR2 is FQNEAQ (reference sequence). The CDR3 sequence is 13 residues long. Written as DNA, the CDR3 is TGTGCCAGCAGCTTAGGGACTGCGCAGGGCTACACCTTC. This sequence encodes CASSLGTAQGYTF.